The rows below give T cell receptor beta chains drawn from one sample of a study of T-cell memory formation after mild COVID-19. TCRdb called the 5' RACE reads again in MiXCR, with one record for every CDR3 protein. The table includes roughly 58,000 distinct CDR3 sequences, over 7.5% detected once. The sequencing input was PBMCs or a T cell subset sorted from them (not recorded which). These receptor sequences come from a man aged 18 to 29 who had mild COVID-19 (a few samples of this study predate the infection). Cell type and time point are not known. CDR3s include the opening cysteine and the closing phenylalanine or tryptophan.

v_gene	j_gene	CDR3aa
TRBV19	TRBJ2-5	CASSITGGGETQYF
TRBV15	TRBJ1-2	CATSREAVSVDGYTF
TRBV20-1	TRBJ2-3	CSARDPRVGPDTQYF
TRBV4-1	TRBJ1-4	CASRGPGQGSRANEKLFF
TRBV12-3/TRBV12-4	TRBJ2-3	CASSRRQGTSTDTQYF
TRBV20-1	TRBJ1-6	CSARDQGNSPLHF
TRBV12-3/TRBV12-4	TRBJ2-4	CASSPGPGNIQYF
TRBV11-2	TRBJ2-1	CASSLGVNEQFF
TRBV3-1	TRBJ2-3	CASSPWTSGWGDTQYF
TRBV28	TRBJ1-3	CASSAGTASGNTIYF
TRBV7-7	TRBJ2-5	CASSLALVGGEFQETQYF
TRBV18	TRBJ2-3	CASSPPGGADTQYF
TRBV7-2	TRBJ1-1	CASSFDSRTEAFF
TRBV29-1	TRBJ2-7	CSATRGTGAYEQYF
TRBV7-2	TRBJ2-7	CASSQGSGTYEQYF
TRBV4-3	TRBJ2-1	CASSRRTGNEQFF
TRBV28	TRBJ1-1	CASSLGAGQSEAFF
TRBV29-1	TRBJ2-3	CSVGRGLGSTQYF
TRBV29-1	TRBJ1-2	CSGKSGQGDGYTF
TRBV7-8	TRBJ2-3	CASSFGVGLGSTDTQYF
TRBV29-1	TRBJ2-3	CSVDKSGQSTDTQYF
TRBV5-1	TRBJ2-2	CASGFLATGELFF
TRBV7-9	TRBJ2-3	CASSPGLSTDTQYF
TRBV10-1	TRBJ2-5	CASSDRIHQETQYF
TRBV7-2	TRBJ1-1	CASSPYGGGTEAFF
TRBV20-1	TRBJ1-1	CSASMGGSAFF
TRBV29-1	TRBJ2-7	CSAASGTSWAEQYF
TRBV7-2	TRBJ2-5	CASSLVVGGVETQYF
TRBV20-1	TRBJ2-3	CSARDPIGGVRDTQYF
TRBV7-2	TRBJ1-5	CASSQGHKDQPQHF
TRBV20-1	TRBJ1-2	CSAQHGYTF
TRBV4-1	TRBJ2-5	CASSQALASNWYF
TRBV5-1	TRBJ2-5	CASSFWDRAQETQYF
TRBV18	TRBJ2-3	CASSPDPFTDTQYF
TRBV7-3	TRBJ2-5	CASSPQGGLGETQYF
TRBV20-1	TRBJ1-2	CSATPGQGYGYTF
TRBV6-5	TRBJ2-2	CASSYGGGGARTGELFF
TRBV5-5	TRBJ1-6	CATGGGNSPLHF
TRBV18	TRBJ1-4	CASSGIRIGEKLFF
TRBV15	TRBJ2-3	CATSRRYSSTDTQYF
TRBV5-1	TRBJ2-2	CASRKGQNTGELFF